Detailed here is one T cell receptor beta chain. The data are from a study of blood T cell repertoires in COVID-19. Study-wide context: Some COVID-19 samples were acute and others convalescent; all came from the United States, Italy and Spain.

Germline V CDR1 and CDR2: ENHRY, SYGVKD. This CDR3 has 15 amino acids. Germline trimming cut 4 bases from V and 7 bases from J; bases unmatched to any gene: 7. Assay: immunoSEQ multiplex PCR; the TCRdb copy retains only in-frame clones and omits some. The sample includes 200,000 or so clones, roughly 80% seen only once; the top ten take approximately 12%. The J gene is TRBJ2-1, the V gene TRBV10-3, with 10 bases that match TRBD2. The sequenced material came from peripheral blood. This receptor was obtained from a woman at least 80 years old with COVID-19, enrolled during active disease. CDR3 sequence reads: CAISASSGRGNEQFF. The CDR3 bases are TGTGCCATCAGTGCCTCTAGCGGGAGAGGGAATGAGCAGTTCTTC.